Listed here is a single T cell receptor (beta chain). This sample was taken from a study of blood T cell repertoires in COVID-19. Overall study context: The samples span acute and convalescent COVID-19 from the United States, Italy and Spain. From T cells, B-cell-depleted T cells, or PBMCs came the material, which was cDNA or gDNA.

As handled by the study authors: Nucleated cell number was recorded as an estimate derived from reference gene primer amplification. Profiling relied on immunoSEQ multiplex PCR, and the TCRdb table lists in-frame clones only, not all of them. V, J and clone size are taken as reported in that table, and D and trimming were inferred from the DNA itself. The top ten hold roughly 25% of the sample, which has roughly 40,000 clones, approximately 79% seen once. The CDR3 totals 15 residues. The V gene lost 3 bases and the J gene lost 7 bases, with 19 bases spanning the gap. Germline loops: CDR1 SGDLS, CDR2 YYNGEE.

Source material: peripheral blood. The source is a man aged 65-85 years with acute or convalescent COVID-19. The chain couples TRBV9 to TRBJ1-2; D gene ambiguous. The CDR3 sequence is CASSGKGLDYSGYTF. Written as DNA, the CDR3 is TGTGCCAGCAGCGGGAAAGGTTTGGACTATTCTGGCTACACCTTC.